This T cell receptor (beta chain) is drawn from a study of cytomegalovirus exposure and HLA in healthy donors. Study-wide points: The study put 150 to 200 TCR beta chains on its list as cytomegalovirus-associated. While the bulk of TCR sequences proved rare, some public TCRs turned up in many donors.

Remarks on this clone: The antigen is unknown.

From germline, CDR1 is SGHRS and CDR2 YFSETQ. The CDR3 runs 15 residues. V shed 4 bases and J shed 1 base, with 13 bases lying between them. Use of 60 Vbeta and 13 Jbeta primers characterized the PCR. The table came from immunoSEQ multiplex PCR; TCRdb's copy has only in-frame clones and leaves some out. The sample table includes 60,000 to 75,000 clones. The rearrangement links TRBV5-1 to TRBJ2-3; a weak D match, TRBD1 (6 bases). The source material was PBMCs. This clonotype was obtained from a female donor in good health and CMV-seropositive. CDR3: CASSLQGTRTDTQYF. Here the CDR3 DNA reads TGCGCCAGCAGCCTACAGGGAACCCGCACAGATACGCAGTATTTT.